The text below deals with one T cell receptor (beta chain). Its specificity is unknown. Method: immunoSEQ multiplex PCR; TCRdb's copy keeps in-frame clones and lacks some. The data show roughly 150,000 clones, roughly 87% seen once. The sample comes from a study of T cell responses to AZD1222 COVID-19 vaccine. The study's findings and limits: Baseline serology detected seropositivity in only a handful of AZD1222 recipients. White British ancestry dominated among donors, who included more females, and clonal diversity was possibly underestimated.

Combined were second doses at about 4 or about 12 weeks. The V segment lost 1 base and the J segment 7 bases; nucleotides outside the gene matches: 7. This CDR3 contains 17 residues. The germline V gene has CDR1 SNHLY and CDR2 FYNNEI. The chain couples TRBV2 to TRBJ2-1, with TRBD2 matching over 13 bases. The source material was peripheral blood, sampled 28 days after the second AZD1222 dose. This receptor was obtained from an adult who received the AZD1222 COVID-19 vaccine. The CDR3 DNA is TGTGCCAGCAGTGAAGAGGGATGGACTAGCGGGGGTAATGAGCAGTTCTTC. Its translation: CASSEEGWTSGGNEQFF.